Listed below are T cell receptor beta chains from one sample, sequenced in a study of cytomegalovirus exposure and HLA in healthy donors. Only in-frame clones appear in the TCRdb table, and some are missing; sequencing was by immunoSEQ multiplex PCR. The sample carries under 95,000 clones, 85% to 95% recorded once. Sequencing was performed on PBMCs. The receptors shown here come from a woman between 18 and 29 years old in good health and CMV-seronegative. CDR3s include the opening cysteine and the closing phenylalanine or tryptophan. The order of the fields is D gene, V gene, J gene, clone size, CDR3 DNA, CDR3 protein. A D gene is named only where the DNA matches it firmly. The size field is filled for only some rows; it gives once, few, many or a size class.

d_call: TRBD1
v_call: TRBV6-6
j_call: TRBJ1-5
clone_size: NA
cdr3_nt: TGTGCCAGCAGTCGACGGACAGGGGTGCATCAGCCCCAGCATTTT
cdr3_aa: CASSRRTGVHQPQHF

d_call: NA
v_call: TRBV19
j_call: TRBJ2-1
clone_size: NA
cdr3_nt: TGTGCCAGTAGTACTAGCGAGTACAATGAGCAGTTCTTC
cdr3_aa: CASSTSEYNEQFF

d_call: NA
v_call: TRBV19
j_call: TRBJ1-2
clone_size: NA
cdr3_nt: TGTGCCAGTAGTTCGCCCGGACAGTTTAACTATGGCTACACCTTC
cdr3_aa: CASSSPGQFNYGYTF

d_call: NA
v_call: TRBV19
j_call: TRBJ1-5
clone_size: NA
cdr3_nt: TGTGCCAGTAGTATCCCGACTGGGGGCAGCAATCAGCCCCAGCATTTT
cdr3_aa: CASSIPTGGSNQPQHF

d_call: NA
v_call: TRBV2
j_call: TRBJ1-1
clone_size: NA
cdr3_nt: TGTGCCAGCAGTTCCGGGGGGGTTAACACTGAAGCTTTCTTT
cdr3_aa: CASSSGGVNTEAFF

d_call: NA
v_call: TRBV4-2
j_call: TRBJ2-1
clone_size: NA
cdr3_nt: TGTGCCAGCAGCCAAGCTGCAGGGTGGGATGAGCAGTTCTTC
cdr3_aa: CASSQAAGWDEQFF

d_call: NA
v_call: TRBV10-3
j_call: TRBJ2-7
clone_size: NA
cdr3_nt: TGTGCCATCAGTGACCTGACAGGAACCTCCTACGAGCAGTACTTC
cdr3_aa: CAISDLTGTSYEQYF

d_call: NA
v_call: TRBV14
j_call: TRBJ2-3
clone_size: once
cdr3_nt: TGTGCCAGCAGCCTAATAACTAGTGATACGCAGTATTTT
cdr3_aa: CASSLITSDTQYF

d_call: TRBD2
v_call: TRBV2
j_call: TRBJ2-7
clone_size: NA
cdr3_nt: TGTGCCAGCAGCTCCGGGACTAGCGGGAGGGCGGACGAGCAGTACTTC
cdr3_aa: CASSSGTSGRADEQYF

d_call: TRBD1
v_call: TRBV7-2
j_call: TRBJ2-7
clone_size: NA
cdr3_nt: TGTGCCAGCAGCCCCTGGGACAGTGCCGACGAGCAGTACTTC
cdr3_aa: CASSPWDSADEQYF

d_call: TRBD1
v_call: TRBV27
j_call: TRBJ1-6
clone_size: NA
cdr3_nt: TGTGCCAGCAGTCCTCAGGGGGCGTTTTCACCCCTCCACTTT
cdr3_aa: CASSPQGAFSPLHF

d_call: NA
v_call: TRBV7-2
j_call: TRBJ2-3
clone_size: NA
cdr3_nt: TGTGCCAGCAGCTTAGCGGGGGTGGGGGCTACAGGGTTTGACGCAGATACGCAGTATTTT
cdr3_aa: CASSLAGVGATGFDADTQYF